This T cell receptor beta chain was found in a study of beta chain features in type 1 diabetes. Background on the study: Summed over all samples, the examined sorted cells came to about 110 million.

This clone was seen only a few times. Its antigen is unknown. Over 95% purity was reached by all sorted populations. Expressed TCRB transcripts were sequenced after all isolated RNA was converted to cDNA. Assay: immunoSEQ multiplex PCR; the TCRdb copy retains only in-frame clones and omits some. The sample carries 500,000 to 850,000 clones, about 14% recorded once. Broader study findings: Moderately but significantly shorter TCRB CDR3s were found in Type 1 diabetes patients in all four CD4+ subsets. Whether TCRB rearrangement is influenced by HLA type went unresolved here.

This CDR3 is 14 amino acids long. Trimming took 8 bases from V and 4 from J; bases not matched to a gene: 9. CDR1 and CDR2 from the germline V gene are SEHNR and FQNEAQ (reference sequence). This chain joins TRBV7-9 and TRBJ2-3, with TRBD1 matching 7 bases. This TCR derives from a young man with type 1 diabetes. The source material was naive CD4+ T cells from blood. The CDR3 protein is CASSRDSAADTQYF. The CDR3 DNA is TGTGCCAGCTCCCGGGACAGCGCCGCAGATACGCAGTATTTT.